This TCR beta chain was profiled in a study of cytomegalovirus exposure and HLA in healthy donors. As for this clone: Its antigen is still unknown.

Study results and caveats: In a later analysis, TCR beta V- and J-gene trimming was associated with a missense DCLRE1C variant. What TCR beta sequences reportedly achieved was accurate prediction of HLA-A and HLA-B alleles in most subjects.

60 Vbeta and 13 Jbeta primers were used in PCR. Profiling relied on immunoSEQ multiplex PCR, and the TCRdb table lists in-frame clones only, not all of them. In the table there are some 150,000 clones, approximately 81% of which are singletons. What was sequenced was PBMCs. The source of this sequence is a woman aged 25 to 39 in good health and CMV-seropositive.

The DNA for the CDR3 is TGTGCCAGCAGTGAAGAAGGCGGACAGGAGGAGACCCAGTACTTC. Translated, it gives CASSEEGGQEETQYF. The chain employs TRBV2 and TRBJ2-5; TRBD1 matches at 7 bases. V dropped 1 base and J dropped 5; count of bases not matched to a gene: 7. The germline V gene has CDR1 SNHLY and CDR2 FYNNEI. The CDR3 spans 15 residues.